One sample yielded the 5 T cell receptor beta chains listed below, sequenced in a study of CD8 T cells in Susac syndrome. It was with random hexamers that 0.5 to 1 ug RNA was reverse transcribed. Via MiXCR, TCRdb re-called the immunoSEQ multiplex PCR reads, giving one row per CDR3 protein. The sample shows about 150,000 distinct CDR3 sequences, around 95% of them seen only once. Sequenced material: CD8+ T cells from PBMCs. The source of these receptors is a human donor with multiple sclerosis.

This clonotype was seen just once. The chain joins TRBV29-1 to TRBJ2-3; 8 bases map to TRBD2. The germline CDR1 and CDR2 sequences are SQVTM and ANQGSEA. This CDR3 has 14 residues. J lost 5 bases, V lost 3 bases, and 7 bases had no gene match. CDR3 in DNA: TGCAGCGTTGACGGGGGGGTTTCTGGAGATACGCAGTATTTT. Residues: CSVDGGVSGDTQYF.

The chain uses TRBV30 and TRBJ2-1; D is unresolved. This CDR3 has 13 amino acids. V gave up 0 bases and J gave up 9 bases, with 12 bases separating them. Per germline, CDR1 GTSNPN and CDR2 SVGIG (reference sequence). The CDR3 nucleotides are TGTGCCTGGAGTGTACGGCCATCTGGTGAGCAGTTCTTC. Protein: CAWSVRPSGEQFF. The complete variable domain, with remaining parts taken from reference TRBV30 and TRBJ2-1, reads SQTIHQWPATLVQPVGSPLSLECTVEGTSNPNLYWYRQAAGRGLQLLFYSVGIGQISSEVPQNLSASRPQDRQFILSSKKLLLSDSGFYLCAWSVRPSGEQFFGPGTRLTVL.

The chain employs TRBV2 and TRBJ2-3, with 11 bases fitting TRBD2. V dropped 2 bases and J dropped 0; count of bases not matched to a gene: 7. This CDR3 region has 18 residues. The germline V gene has CDR1 SNHLY and CDR2 FYNNEI. The CDR3 nucleotides are TGTGCCAGCAGTGAATTGGCTAGCGGGGGGCCTAGCACAGATACGCAGTATTTT. Translating it yields CASSELASGGPSTDTQYF.

The chain combines TRBV4-1 with TRBJ1-1; a weak D match, TRBD1 (5 bases). The germline gives CDR1 MGHRA, CDR2 YSYEKL. CDR3 length equals 15 residues. V gave up 1 base and J gave up 1 base, with 10 bases separating them. In nucleotides, the CDR3 is TGCGCCAGCAGCCAAGGGCCAACAGGGAACACTGAAGCTTTCTTT. Translating gives CASSQGPTGNTEAFF.

The CDR3 nucleotides read TGTGCCAGCAGTTACATATCGGGGGGCGACACCGGGGAGCTGTTTTTT. Translated, it gives CASSYISGGDTGELFF. The chain combines TRBV6-2 or TRBV6-3 with TRBJ2-2; D is possibly TRBD2 (7 bases). CDR3 length equals 16 residues. The V end was cut by 2 bases, the J end by 3 bases, with 13 bases between. CDR1 MNHEY and CDR2 SVGEGT come from the germline V gene.